What follows are 8 T cell receptor beta chains derived from one specimen sequenced in a study of beta chain features in type 1 diabetes. Of the isolated RNA, all was reverse transcribed, and so the sequenced material was expressed TCRB transcripts. TCRdb's copy holds only in-frame clones and misses some; the assay was immunoSEQ multiplex PCR. Of hundreds of thousands of clones detected, around 16% appear once; the ten largest clones hold roughly 0.098%. The sample consisted of naive CD4+ T cells from blood. These receptors were collected from a man between 18 and 29 years old in good health.

This clone was found a few times. Other DNA sequences of this sample code for an identical CDR3. The rearrangement links TRBV11-2 to TRBJ2-6; D gene unclear. The CDR3 sequence is 14 residues long. Germline V gene data show CDR1 as SGHAT and CDR2 as FQNNGV. Trimming took off 1 base at V and 4 bases at J, with 5 bases between the two ends. CDR3 coding DNA: TGTGCCAGCAGCTTAGGTTCCGGGGCCAACGTCCTGACTTTC. It specifies CASSLGSGANVLTF.

This chain connects TRBV7-9 to TRBJ2-5; D is unresolved. Germline V lookup: CDR1 SEHNR, CDR2 FQNEAQ (reference sequence). V shed 5 bases and J shed 5 bases, with 18 bases lying between them. The CDR3 consists of 15 residues. The CDR3 reads CASSEQFKGRETQYF. In DNA, the CDR3 is TGTGCCAGCAGCGAGCAGTTTAAGGGCCGGGAGACCCAGTACTTC.

This clone was found a few times. The chain uses TRBV6-1 and TRBJ1-1; no clear D. The CDR3 has 13 residues. Trimming left V 6 bases short and J 3 bases short, with 11 bases between. Germline V gene data show CDR1 as MNHNS and CDR2 as SASEGT. CDR3 DNA: TGTGCCAGCAGGCCGTGGCGGGACACTGAAGCTTTCTTT. Protein: CASRPWRDTEAFF.

This clone was detected a few times. J is TRBJ1-2 and V is TRBV15, with 10 positions matching TRBD1. J lost 4 bases, V lost 1 base, and 6 bases had no gene match. Germline CDR1 and CDR2: LNHNV and YYDKDF (reference sequence). This CDR3 has 16 residues. The CDR3 spells CATSRGGTGEGYGYTF. CDR3 nucleotide sequence: TGTGCCACCAGCAGAGGTGGGACAGGGGAGGGCTATGGCTACACCTTC.

This clone was observed a handful of times. The chain couples TRBV6-1 to TRBJ1-5, with unresolved D. Germline V lookup: CDR1 MNHNS, CDR2 SASEGT. Trimming cost V 1 base and J 9 bases, with 16 bases left between them. The CDR3 contains 15 residues. CDR3 loop: CASSEEGSSILPQHF. DNA for the CDR3: TGTGCCAGCAGTGAAGAAGGTTCTTCTATCCTGCCCCAGCATTTT.

This chain joins TRBV5-1 and TRBJ2-1; TRBD1 agrees at 8 bases. J gave up 6 bases and V 4 bases, and 12 bases lay outside the gene matches. Germline assignment: CDR1 SGHRS and CDR2 YFSETQ. CDR3 length: 16 residues. CDR3 bases: TGCGCCAGCAGCGGGACAGGAGTCGGGGGTATCAATGAGCAGTTCTTC. Its translation: CASSGTGVGGINEQFF.

The chain carries TRBV5-1 and TRBJ1-1; D is perhaps TRBD1 (6 bases). The V gene lost 6 bases and the J gene lost 1 base, with 13 bases spanning the gap. The CDR3 loop spans 14 amino acids. From germline, CDR1 is SGHRS and CDR2 YFSETQ. CDR3 sequence: CASNLGGANTEAFF. Here the CDR3 DNA reads TGCGCCAGCAACCTCGGGGGGGCGAACACTGAAGCTTTCTTT. Looking up the rest from reference TRBV5-1 and TRBJ1-1 gives the full variable domain: KAGVTQTPRYLIKTRGQQVTLSCSPISGHRSVSWYQQTPGQGLQFLFEYFSETQRNKGNFPGRFSGRQFSNSRSEMNVSTLELGDSALYLCASNLGGANTEAFFGQGTRLTVV.

CDR3 protein: CASSLWENIQYF. As DNA, the CDR3 is TGTGCCAGCAGCTTATGGGAAAACATTCAGTACTTC. The chain joins TRBV7-2 to TRBJ2-4; no definite D call. V was shortened by 2 bases and J by 5 bases, with 4 bases between the two germline ends. The CDR3 totals 12 residues. Germline CDR1 SGHTA, CDR2 FQGNSA.